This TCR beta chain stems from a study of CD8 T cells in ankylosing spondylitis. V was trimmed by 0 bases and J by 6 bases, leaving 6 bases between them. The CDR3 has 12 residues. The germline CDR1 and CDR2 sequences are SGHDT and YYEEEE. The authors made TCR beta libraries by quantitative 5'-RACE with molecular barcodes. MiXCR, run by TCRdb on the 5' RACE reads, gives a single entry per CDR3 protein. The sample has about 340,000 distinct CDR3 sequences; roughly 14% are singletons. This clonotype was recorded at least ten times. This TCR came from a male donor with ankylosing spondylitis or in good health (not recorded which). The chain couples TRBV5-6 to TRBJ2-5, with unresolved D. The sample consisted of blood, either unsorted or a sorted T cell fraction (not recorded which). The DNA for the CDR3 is TGTGCCAGCAGCTTGGGACCGCAGACCCAGTACTTC. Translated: CASSLGPQTQYF.